This record covers a single TCR beta chain. Its antigen remains unknown. Genomic DNA templated the TCR beta VDJ and CDR3 profiling. TCRdb passed the reads through MiXCR, listing each CDR3 protein once. The profile covers a few hundred thousand distinct CDR3 sequences, with less than 35% appearing a single time and 0.8% to 0.85% taken by the ten largest. The sample is drawn from a study of CD8+CD57+ T cells in acquired aplastic anemia. All sequencing subjects had displayed CD8+CD57+ cell expansion on flow cytometry. Prior therapy had not been administered to any patient at the time of blood sampling. Study-wide results and limits: Between patients and controls, CD8+ Simpson's diversity did not vary significantly.

The sequencing sample was made of sorted CD4+, CD8+, or CD8+CD57+ T cells (not recorded which) from PBMCs. This TCR was sampled from a human donor with aplastic anemia.

Here the CDR3 DNA reads TGTGCCAGCAGGGGAGGGCGAAGACGGGACAAACTGTTTTTT. Translation gives CASRGGRRRDKLFF. J is TRBJ1-4 and V is TRBV2; possibly TRBD1 for D (5 bases). The CDR3 contains 14 residues. Germline V gene sequence: CDR1 SNHLY, CDR2 FYNNEI. Trimming shortened V by 6 bases and J by 11 bases, and 19 bases separated the two germline ends.